The 13 T cell receptor beta chains below were found in one sample sequenced in a study of CD8+ T cells in alopecia areata. cDNA prepared by RNA extraction and subsequent reverse transcription served as the template for sequencing. The repertoire was sequenced with immunoSEQ multiplex PCR; TCRdb's copy has only in-frame clones and lacks some. The sample carries about 69,000 clones, 55% to 65% recorded once. This specimen was CD8+ T cells sorted from blood, taken at week 0. These receptors all come from a human donor with alopecia areata.

The CDR3 reads CASSGLGGLYNEQFF. The CDR3 DNA reads TGCGCCAGCAGCGGCCTCGGGGGGCTTTACAATGAGCAGTTCTTC. The chain links TRBV5-1 to TRBJ2-1; D perhaps matches TRBD2 (7 bases). Per the germline V gene, CDR1 is SGHRS and CDR2 is YFSETQ. The CDR3 spans 15 residues. With 4 bases removed from V and 4 bases from J, the gap between germline ends came to 15 bases.

The chain links TRBV27 to TRBJ2-3; weak D call: TRBD2 (5 bases). The V gene lost 3 bases and the J gene lost 6 bases, with 10 bases spanning the gap. Germline V gene lookup returns CDR1 MNHEY and CDR2 SMNVEV (reference sequence). The CDR3 covers 13 residues. Written as DNA, the CDR3 is TGTGCCAGCAGTTTGGTCGGGGAGGATACGCAGTATTTT. Its translation: CASSLVGEDTQYF.

The chain carries TRBV29-1 and TRBJ2-3; no clear D. V was shortened by 7 bases and J by 2 bases, with 13 bases between the two germline ends. The CDR3 runs to 13 residues. The germline V gene has CDR1 SQVTM and CDR2 ANQGSEA. CDR3 protein: CSELKQDTDTQYF. In nucleotides, the CDR3 is TGCAGCGAGTTGAAGCAGGACACAGATACGCAGTATTTT.

The gene calls are TRBV29-1 and TRBJ1-2; D not resolved. V lost 4 bases to trimming and J lost 12 bases, with 6 bases between them. The CDR3 extends over 8 amino acids. CDR1 is SQVTM and CDR2 is ANQGSEA in the germline V gene. CDR3 sequence (DNA): TGCAGCGTTGCCCTAAACACCTTC. Translating gives CSVALNTF.

The chain is built from TRBV29-1 and TRBJ2-3, with 7 bases aligning to TRBD2. With 4 bases clipped from V and 0 bases from J, the junction kept 13 bases outside the gene matches. Germline V gene lookup returns CDR1 SQVTM and CDR2 ANQGSEA. The CDR3 is made up of 17 amino acids. The CDR3 sequence: CSVVGPLREGSTDTQYF. In DNA form, the CDR3 reads TGCAGCGTTGTGGGGCCATTGAGGGAGGGGAGCACAGATACGCAGTATTTT.

Only one count was recorded for this clone. The V call is TRBV29-1, the J call TRBJ1-2, with a tentative D call TRBD1 (6 bases). The CDR3 consists of 14 residues. Trimming removed 7 bases at V and 2 bases at J, with 17 bases between. Germline V gives CDR1 SQVTM, CDR2 ANQGSEA. In DNA, the CDR3 is TGCAGCGCACTGGGACATCTCCTAAACTATGGCTACACCTTC. Translating gives CSALGHLLNYGYTF.

This clone showed up just a few times. The chain recombines TRBV29-1 with TRBJ1-2, with a possible D match to TRBD1 (6 bases). Germline CDR1 reads SQVTM; CDR2 reads ANQGSEA. V gave up 3 bases and J gave up 8 bases, with 13 bases separating them. The length of the CDR3 is 12 residues. CDR3 protein: CSVDKGVDGYTF. CDR3 DNA sequence: TGCAGCGTTGATAAGGGGGTGGACGGCTACACCTTC.

The chain employs TRBV2 and TRBJ2-1, with D unresolved. Germline V gene lookup returns CDR1 SNHLY and CDR2 FYNNEI. Trimming cost V 2 bases and J 2 bases, with 4 bases left between them. CDR3 length: 13 residues. CDR3 amino acids: CASSENTYNEQFF. In nucleotides, the CDR3 is TGTGCCAGCAGTGAAAACACCTACAATGAGCAGTTCTTC.

This clone occurred once. This rearrangement joins TRBV30 to TRBJ2-3, with D perhaps TRBD2 (6 bases). Per the germline V gene, CDR1 is GTSNPN and CDR2 is SVGIG (reference sequence). The CDR3 runs to 14 residues. Trimming stripped 3 bases from V and 4 bases from J, with 14 bases between. The CDR3 coding sequence is TGTGCCTGGAGGTATGCGGGATCGGCAGATACGCAGTATTTT. Translated: CAWRYAGSADTQYF.

There are a few counts of this clone. The chain links TRBV4-1 to TRBJ1-2; D unclear. Per germline, CDR1 MGHRA and CDR2 YSYEKL. V lost 0 bases and J 1 base, leaving 21 bases between the germline ends. CDR3 length: 19 residues. The CDR3 region is CASSQESATPGGYNYGYTF. The CDR3 bases are TGCGCCAGCAGCCAAGAGAGCGCAACACCGGGTGGATATAACTATGGCTACACCTTC.

The chain carries TRBV7-9 and TRBJ1-3; a possible D gene is TRBD1 (5 bases). In germline, CDR1 is SEHNR, CDR2 FQNEAQ (reference sequence). Trimming removed 3 bases at V and 0 bases at J, with 9 bases between. The CDR3 totals 15 residues. DNA for the CDR3: TGTGCCAGCAGCTTTGGCAGGGCCTCTGGAAACACCATATATTTT. Translated: CASSFGRASGNTIYF.

This clone was observed a handful of times. The chain links TRBV14 to TRBJ2-1, with D unclear. V gave up 1 base and J gave up 6 bases, with 4 bases separating them. CDR1 and CDR2 from the germline V gene are SGHDN and FVKESK. The CDR3 runs 12 residues. The CDR3 nucleotides read TGTGCCAGCAGCCAAGGAATCAATGAGCAGTTCTTC. Translating gives CASSQGINEQFF.

This rearrangement joins TRBV5-6 to TRBJ1-2, with a possible D match to TRBD1 (6 bases). Germline CDR1 SGHDT, CDR2 YYEEEE. The CDR3 length is 14 residues. V shed 1 base and J shed 6 bases, with 13 bases lying between them. In DNA form, the CDR3 reads TGTGCCAGCAGCTTGTCCAGGGGAGTCGATGGCTACACCTTC. Protein sequence: CASSLSRGVDGYTF.